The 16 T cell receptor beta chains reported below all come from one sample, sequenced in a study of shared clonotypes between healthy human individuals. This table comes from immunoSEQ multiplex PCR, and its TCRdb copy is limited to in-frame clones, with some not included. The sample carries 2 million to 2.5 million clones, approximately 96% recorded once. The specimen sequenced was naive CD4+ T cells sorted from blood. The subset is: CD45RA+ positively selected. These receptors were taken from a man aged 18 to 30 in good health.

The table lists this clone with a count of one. DNA of the CDR3: TGCAGCGCCGAGTTAGGAAACACCATATATTTT. Encoded protein: CSAELGNTIYF. This chain connects TRBV29-1 to TRBJ1-3; D is uncertain. This CDR3 comprises 11 residues. V shed 7 bases and J shed 4 bases, with 8 bases lying between them. Germline CDR1 SQVTM, CDR2 ANQGSEA.

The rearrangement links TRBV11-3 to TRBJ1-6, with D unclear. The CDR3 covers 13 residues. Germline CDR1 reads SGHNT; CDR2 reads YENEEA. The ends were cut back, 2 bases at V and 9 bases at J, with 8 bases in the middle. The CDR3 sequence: CASSLSPLSPLHF. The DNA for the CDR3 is TGTGCCAGCAGCTTAAGCCCCCTTTCACCCCTCCACTTT.

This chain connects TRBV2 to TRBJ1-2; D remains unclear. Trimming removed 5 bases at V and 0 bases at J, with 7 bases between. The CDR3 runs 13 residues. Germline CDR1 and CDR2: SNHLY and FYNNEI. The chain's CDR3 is CASSRSPNYGYTF. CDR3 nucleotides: TGTGCCAGCAGTCGGTCTCCTAACTATGGCTACACCTTC.

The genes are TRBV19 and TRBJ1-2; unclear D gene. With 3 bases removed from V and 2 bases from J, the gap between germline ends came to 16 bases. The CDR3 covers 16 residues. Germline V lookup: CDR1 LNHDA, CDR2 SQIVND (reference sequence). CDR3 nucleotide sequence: TGTGCCAGTAGTATTGCCCTGGCGGACCCAAACTATGGCTACACCTTC. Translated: CASSIALADPNYGYTF. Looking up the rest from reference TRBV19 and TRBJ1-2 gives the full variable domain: DGGITQSPKYLFRKEGQNVTLSCEQNLNHDAMYWYRQDPGQGLRLIYYSQIVNDFQKGDIAEGYSVSREKKESFPLTVTSAQKNPTAFYLCASSIALADPNYGYTFGSGTRLTVV.

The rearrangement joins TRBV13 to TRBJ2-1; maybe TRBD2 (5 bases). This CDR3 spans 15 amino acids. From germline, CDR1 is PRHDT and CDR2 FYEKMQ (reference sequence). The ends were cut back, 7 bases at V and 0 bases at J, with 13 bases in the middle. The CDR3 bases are TGTGCCAGCACCCTAGTACTAGACTCCTACAATGAGCAGTTCTTC. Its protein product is CASTLVLDSYNEQFF.

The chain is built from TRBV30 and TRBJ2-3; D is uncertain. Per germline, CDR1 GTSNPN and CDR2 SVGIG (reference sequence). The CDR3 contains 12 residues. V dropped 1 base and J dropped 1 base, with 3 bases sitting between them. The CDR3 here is CAWSDGTDTQYF. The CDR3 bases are TGTGCCTGGAGTGACGGCACAGATACGCAGTATTTT.

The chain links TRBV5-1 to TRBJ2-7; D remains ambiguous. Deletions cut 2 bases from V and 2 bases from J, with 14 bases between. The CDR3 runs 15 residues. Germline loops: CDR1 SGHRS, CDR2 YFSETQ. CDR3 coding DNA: TGCGCCAGCAGCTTTAACGGGCTACCAGCCTACGAGCAGTACTTC. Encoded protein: CASSFNGLPAYEQYF. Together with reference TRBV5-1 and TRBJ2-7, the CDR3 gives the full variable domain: KAGVTQTPRYLIKTRGQQVTLSCSPISGHRSVSWYQQTPGQGLQFLFEYFSETQRNKGNFPGRFSGRQFSNSRSEMNVSTLELGDSALYLCASSFNGLPAYEQYFGPGTRLTVT.

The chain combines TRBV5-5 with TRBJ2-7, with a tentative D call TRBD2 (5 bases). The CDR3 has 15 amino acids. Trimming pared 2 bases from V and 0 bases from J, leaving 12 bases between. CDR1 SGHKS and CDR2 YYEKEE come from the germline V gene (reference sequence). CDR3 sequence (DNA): TGTGCCAGCAGCTTAGGGCCTACTAGCTCCTACGAGCAGTACTTC. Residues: CASSLGPTSSYEQYF.

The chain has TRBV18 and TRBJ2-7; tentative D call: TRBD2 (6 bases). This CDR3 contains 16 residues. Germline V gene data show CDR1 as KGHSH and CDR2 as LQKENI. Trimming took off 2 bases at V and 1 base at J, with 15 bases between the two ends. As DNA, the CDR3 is TGTGCCAGCTCACCAGGGGCGGGAACTGGGTCCTACGAGCAGTACTTC. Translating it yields CASSPGAGTGSYEQYF.

The CDR3 reads CASSWGTREQFF. CDR3 bases: TGTGCCAGCAGCTGGGGAACTCGGGAGCAGTTCTTC. This chain joins TRBV5-6 and TRBJ2-1; D is unresolved. In germline, CDR1 is SGHDT, CDR2 YYEEEE. V was cut by 3 bases and J by 10 bases, with 11 bases left in between. The length of the CDR3 is 12 residues.

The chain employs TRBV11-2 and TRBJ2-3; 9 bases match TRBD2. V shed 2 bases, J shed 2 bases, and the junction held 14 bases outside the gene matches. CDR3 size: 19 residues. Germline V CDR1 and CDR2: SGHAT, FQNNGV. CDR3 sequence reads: CASSLRFIFGGGATDTQYF. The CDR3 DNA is TGTGCCAGCAGCTTACGTTTCATCTTCGGCGGGGGGGCCACAGATACGCAGTATTTT.

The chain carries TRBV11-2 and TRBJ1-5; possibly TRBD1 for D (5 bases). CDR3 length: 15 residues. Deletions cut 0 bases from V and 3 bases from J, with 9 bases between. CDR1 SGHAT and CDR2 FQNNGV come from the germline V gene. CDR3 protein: CASSLEGQYNQPQHF. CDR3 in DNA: TGTGCCAGCAGCTTAGAGGGGCAATACAATCAGCCCCAGCATTTT. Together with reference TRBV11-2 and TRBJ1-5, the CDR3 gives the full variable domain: EAGVAQSPRYKIIEKRQSVAFWCNPISGHATLYWYQQILGQGPKLLIQFQNNGVVDDSQLPKDRFSAERLKGVDSTLKIQPAKLEDSAVYLCASSLEGQYNQPQHFGDGTRLSIL.

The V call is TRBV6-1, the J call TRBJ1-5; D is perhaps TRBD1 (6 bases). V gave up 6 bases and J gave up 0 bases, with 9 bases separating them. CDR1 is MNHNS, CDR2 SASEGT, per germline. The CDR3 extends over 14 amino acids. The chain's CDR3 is CASSGQHSNQPQHF. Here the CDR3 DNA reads TGTGCCAGCAGCGGACAGCATAGCAATCAGCCCCAGCATTTT.

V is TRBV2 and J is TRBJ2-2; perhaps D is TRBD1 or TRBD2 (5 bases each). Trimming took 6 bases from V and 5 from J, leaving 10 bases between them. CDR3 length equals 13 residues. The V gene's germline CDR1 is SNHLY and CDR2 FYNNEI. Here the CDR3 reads CASRPGPTGELFF. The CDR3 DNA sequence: TGTGCCAGCAGACCGGGACCTACCGGGGAGCTGTTTTTT.

The CDR3, as DNA: TGCGCCAGCAGCCAAGGGCGGACCGGGGAGCTGTTTTTT. Its translation: CASSQGRTGELFF. The chain is built from TRBV4-3 and TRBJ2-2; D not certain. Germline V lookup: CDR1 LGHNA, CDR2 YSLEER. Trimming removed 1 base at V and 5 bases at J, with 5 bases between. CDR3 size: 13 residues.

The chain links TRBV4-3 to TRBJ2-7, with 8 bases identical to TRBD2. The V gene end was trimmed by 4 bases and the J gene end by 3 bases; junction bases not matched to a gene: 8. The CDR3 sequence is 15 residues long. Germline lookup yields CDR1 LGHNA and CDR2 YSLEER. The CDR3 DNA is TGCGCCAGCAGCCTTACTAGCGGAGCCCGCTACGAGCAGTACTTC. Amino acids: CASSLTSGARYEQYF.